Sequencing of this T cell receptor beta chain was carried out in a study of T cell repertoires in cytomegalovirus infection. Across the whole study: Indications of both CMV infection and matching HLA type were provided by public TCR beta signatures. Study-wide results and caveats: CMV-specific TCR beta clonotypes restricted by HLA-C dominated the ex vivo response. Pooled public TCR beta family frequency picked out CMV carriers with the relevant HLA.

Remarks on this clonotype: The antigen remains unidentified.

V shed 4 bases and J shed 0 bases, with 12 bases lying between them. The length of the CDR3 is 15 residues. CDR1 and CDR2 (germline): MNHEY, SMNVEV (reference sequence). TCRdb independently ran MiXCR on the reads; one entry per CDR3 protein. Of 750,000 to 900,000 distinct CDR3 sequences listed, around 29% were seen once; the top ten hold around 13%. The sample consisted of cultured CD8+ T cells from PBMCs, taken from culture after CMV antigen stimulation. The TCR sequence derives from a human donor in good health (CMV status not recorded). Some clones in this sample may be carry-over from other donors' samples. The V call is TRBV27, the J call TRBJ1-2; unclear D gene. The CDR3: CASSSGVMPNYGYTF. The CDR3 nucleotides read TGTGCCAGCAGTTCCGGGGTCATGCCTAACTATGGCTACACCTTC.